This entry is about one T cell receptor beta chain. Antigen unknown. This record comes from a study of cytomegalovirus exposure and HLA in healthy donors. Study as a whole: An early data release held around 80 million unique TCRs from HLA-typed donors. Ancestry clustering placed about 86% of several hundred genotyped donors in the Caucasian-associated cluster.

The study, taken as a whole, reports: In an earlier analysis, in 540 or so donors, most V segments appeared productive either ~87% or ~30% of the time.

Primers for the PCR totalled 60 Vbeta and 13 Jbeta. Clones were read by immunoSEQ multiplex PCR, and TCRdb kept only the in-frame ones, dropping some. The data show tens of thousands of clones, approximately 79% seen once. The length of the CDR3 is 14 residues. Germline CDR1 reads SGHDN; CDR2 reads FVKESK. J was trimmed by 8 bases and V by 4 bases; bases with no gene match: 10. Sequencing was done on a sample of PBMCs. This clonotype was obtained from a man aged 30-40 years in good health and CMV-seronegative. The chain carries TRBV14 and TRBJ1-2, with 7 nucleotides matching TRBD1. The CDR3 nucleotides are TGTGCCAGCAGCCCTCTCTTCAGGGGGTCGGGCTACACCTTC. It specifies CASSPLFRGSGYTF.